This T cell receptor (beta chain) was sequenced during a study of blood T cell repertoires in COVID-19. Background on the study: Samples of COVID-19 (acute and convalescent) were obtained from the United States, Italy and Spain. PBMCs, B-cell-depleted T cells, or T cells were the source of the cDNA or gDNA that made up the material.

Original analysis: The assay estimated nucleated cells by amplifying reference gene primers. The repertoire was sequenced with immunoSEQ multiplex PCR; TCRdb's copy has only in-frame clones and lacks some. D and trimming come from the DNA, and the V and J calls and clone size come from that table. Of about 180,000 clones in the sample, 70% to 90% were seen once. V dropped 3 bases and J dropped 8; count of bases not matched to a gene: 3. Germline V gives CDR1 LNHDA, CDR2 SQIVND (reference sequence). This CDR3 spans 14 amino acids. Sequencing was carried out using peripheral blood. The V gene is TRBV19, the J gene TRBJ2-1, with TRBD2 identical over 11 bases. This TCR derives from a human donor with active or convalescent COVID-19. The donor label of this sample is uncertain. CDR3 residues: CASSIDSGRDEQFF. The CDR3 DNA reads as TGTGCCAGTAGTATTGATAGCGGGAGGGATGAGCAGTTCTTC.